This T cell receptor beta chain is from a study of T cell responses to AZD1222 COVID-19 vaccine. The study's findings and limits: Following two doses of AZD1222, Spike-specific TCR breadth and depth rose. It was only after the peak T cell response that any repertoires were sampled. The span of vaccine-associated CD4 TCRs extended across spike, with dominance at 160-218 and 743-854.

Produced via immunoSEQ multiplex PCR; TCRdb's table is partial and in-frame only. The sample carries tens of thousands of clones, roughly 92% recorded once. Worth noting for this clone: Antigen specificity is unknown.

This CDR3 is built from 15 residues. V was cut by 5 bases and J by 0 bases, with 11 bases left in between. The germline V gene has CDR1 SEHNR and CDR2 FQNEAQ (reference sequence). This specimen consisted of peripheral blood, obtained on day 0 of AZD1222 vaccination. V is TRBV7-9 and J is TRBJ2-1; no reliable D call. This clonotype was sampled from an adult in good health. The CDR3 is CASSRYSPSYNEQFF. Here the CDR3 DNA reads TGTGCCAGCAGCCGTTACTCGCCCTCCTACAATGAGCAGTTCTTC.